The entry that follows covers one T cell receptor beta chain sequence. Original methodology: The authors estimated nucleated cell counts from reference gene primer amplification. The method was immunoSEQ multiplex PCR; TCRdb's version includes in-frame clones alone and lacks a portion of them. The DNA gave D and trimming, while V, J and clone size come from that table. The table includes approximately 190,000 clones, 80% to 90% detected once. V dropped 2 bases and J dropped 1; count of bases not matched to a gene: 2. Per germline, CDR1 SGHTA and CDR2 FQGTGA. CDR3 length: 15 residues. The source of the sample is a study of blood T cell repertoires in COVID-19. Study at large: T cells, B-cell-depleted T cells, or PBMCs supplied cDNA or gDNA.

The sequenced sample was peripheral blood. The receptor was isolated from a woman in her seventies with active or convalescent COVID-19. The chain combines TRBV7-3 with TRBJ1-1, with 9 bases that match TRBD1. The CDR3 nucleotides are TGTGCCAGCAGCTTACAACAGGGGGCGAACACTGAAGCTTTCTTT. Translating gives CASSLQQGANTEAFF.